This record looks at one T cell receptor (beta chain) sequence and its context. Its antigen remains unknown. These data come from a study of T cell responses to AZD1222 COVID-19 vaccine. The method was immunoSEQ multiplex PCR; TCRdb's version includes in-frame clones alone and lacks a portion of them. This table holds roughly 89,000 clones, 85% to 90% found once. The CDR3 covers 17 residues. Germline CDR1 and CDR2: LGHNA and YSLEER. The trim removed 0 bases at V and 0 bases at J, leaving 8 bases unmatched. Findings of the study overall: Nearly half of spike-specific TCRs reportedly target variant regions that are unmutated in the B.1.351 and B.1.1.7 variants.

The source was peripheral blood, collected on day 0 of MenACWY control vaccination. The clonotype comes from an adult in good health. This rearrangement joins TRBV4-3 to TRBJ2-7; 7 positions agree with TRBD1. DNA of the CDR3: TGCGCCAGCAGCCAAGAGGTCGGCAGGGACAGCTCCTACGAGCAGTACTTC. Its protein product is CASSQEVGRDSSYEQYF.